What follows are 21 T cell receptor beta chains derived from one specimen sequenced in a study of blood T cells in healthy people across ages. The use of a sample-barcoded 5' primer and a J-beta primer mix characterized a second PCR of about 7 to 12 cycles. Via MiXCR, TCRdb re-called the 5' RACE reads, giving one row per CDR3 protein. The profile shows some 700,000 distinct CDR3 sequences, more than 40% of them singletons. Material for sequencing was blood. The source of these receptors is a woman aged 55-70 years in good health.

This clonotype was recorded at least ten times. V and J are TRBV7-2 and TRBJ1-2; 8 nucleotides align to TRBD1. CDR1 is SGHTA and CDR2 is FQGNSA in the germline V gene. This CDR3 comprises 15 residues. With V trimmed by 2 bases and J by 5 bases, 7 bases remained unmatched. The CDR3 region has the DNA TGTGCCAGCAGCTTAATCCAGGGGGCTCATTATGGCTACACCTTC. This encodes CASSLIQGAHYGYTF. The whole variable domain, remainder taken from reference TRBV7-2 and TRBJ1-2, is GAGVSQSPSNKVTEKGKDVELRCDPISGHTALYWYRQSLGQGLEFLIYFQGNSAPDKSGLPSDRFSAERTGGSVSTLTIQRTQQEDSAVYLCASSLIQGAHYGYTFGSGTRLTVV.

The CDR3 DNA sequence: TGTGCCAGCAGTTTCATGCCAGGGGGCACAGATGTGCAGTATTTT. Translating it yields CASSFMPGGTDVQYF. The V gene is TRBV12-3 or TRBV12-4, the J gene TRBJ2-3, with 8 bases matching TRBD1. This CDR3 is built from 15 residues. The V gene end was trimmed by 3 bases and the J gene end by 11 bases; junction bases not matched to a gene: 13.

The chain couples TRBV2 to TRBJ2-5; tentatively, D is TRBD1 (5 bases). CDR3 length equals 14 residues. The V end lost 2 bases, the J end lost 1 base, and 8 bases lay between the germline ends. Germline V CDR1 and CDR2: SNHLY, FYNNEI. CDR3 bases: TGTGCCAGCAGTGAATTGACAGTCCAAGAGACCCAGTACTTC. This sequence encodes CASSELTVQETQYF.

The chain is built from TRBV7-9 and TRBJ2-5, with 9 bases fitting TRBD2. In germline, CDR1 is SEHNR, CDR2 FQNEAQ (reference sequence). J gave up 5 bases and V 4 bases, and 14 bases lay outside the gene matches. The CDR3 totals 17 residues. The CDR3 nucleotides are TGTGCCAGCAGCTCGCGGAGCCTTAGCGGGGGCGGGGAGACCCAGTACTTC. Protein product: CASSSRSLSGGGETQYF.

This clonotype showed up many times. V is TRBV4-2 and J is TRBJ2-3, with 11 bases that match TRBD2. The V and J ends lost 6 bases and 4 bases, in that order; junction bases with no gene match: 6. This CDR3 spans 15 amino acids. The germline V gene encodes CDR1 LGHNA and CDR2 YNFKEQ. The CDR3 DNA sequence: TGTGCCAGCAGACTAGCGGGGGAGACCCCAGATACGCAGTATTTT. This sequence encodes CASRLAGETPDTQYF.

This chain uses TRBV9 with TRBJ2-2; weak D call: TRBD2 (7 bases). Germline lookup yields CDR1 SGDLS and CDR2 YYNGEE. CDR3 length equals 15 residues. Trimming removed 6 bases at V and 3 bases at J, with 15 bases between. The CDR3 protein is CASTRGGAYTGELFF. CDR3 DNA sequence: TGTGCCAGCACGAGAGGGGGGGCCTACACCGGGGAGCTGTTTTTT.

As for this clonotype: This clone may be a read error of a much larger clone one base away. The chain carries TRBV5-1 and TRBJ1-2; D is ambiguous. The CDR3 extends over 14 amino acids. Germline CDR1 and CDR2: SGHRS and YFSETQ. The CDR3 nucleotides read TGCGCCAGCACATCTGAAGCTTACACTAATGGCTGCACCTTC. This translates into CASTSEAYTNGCTF.

This clonotype turned up a few times. The chain recombines TRBV10-3 with TRBJ2-3, with 9 positions matching TRBD2. Germline values: CDR1 ENHRY, CDR2 SYGVKD. With 0 bases clipped from V and 5 bases from J, the junction kept 9 bases outside the gene matches. The CDR3 covers 17 residues. The CDR3 nucleotides are TGTGCCATCAGTGAGTCTTGGTCTAGCGGGAACGAAGATACGCAGTATTTT. Translating it yields CAISESWSSGNEDTQYF.

This sequence joins TRBV20-1 and TRBJ2-5, with D maybe TRBD1 (7 bases). V gave up 5 bases and J gave up 5 bases, with 18 bases separating them. The CDR3 spans 14 residues. From germline, CDR1 is DFQATT and CDR2 SNEGSKA (reference sequence). The CDR3 nucleotides read TGCAGTGCTCCCCCCGGGGCAGGGGGGGAGACCCAGTACTTC. It yields the protein CSAPPGAGGETQYF.

This clonotype was found a few times. This rearrangement joins TRBV20-1 to TRBJ1-2; tentative D call: TRBD1 (5 bases). Between the trimmed V and J ends, which lost 1 base and 2 bases, there was a span of 8 bases. This CDR3 region has 13 residues. Germline V gene sequence: CDR1 DFQATT, CDR2 SNEGSKA (reference sequence). The CDR3 sequence: CSARVRQNYGYTF. DNA of the CDR3: TGCAGTGCTAGAGTTCGACAGAACTATGGCTACACCTTC.

The chain has TRBV25-1 and TRBJ2-3; 9 bases map to TRBD2. Germline CDR1 and CDR2: MGHDK and SYGVNS. Trimming took 3 bases from V and 6 from J; bases not matched to a gene: 10. This CDR3 spans 16 amino acids. In DNA, the CDR3 is TGTGCCAGCAGTGATCGGACTAGCGTATCCGTGGATACGCAGTATTTT. Translating it yields CASSDRTSVSVDTQYF. The full variable domain, rest sourced from reference TRBV25-1 and TRBJ2-3, is EADIYQTPRYLVIGTGKKITLECSQTMGHDKMYWYQQDPGMELHLIHYSYGVNSTEKGDLSSESTVSRIRTEHFPLTLESARPSHTSQYLCASSDRTSVSVDTQYFGPGTRLTVL.

This clonotype was recorded a few times. V and J are TRBV20-1 and TRBJ2-1; D is uncertain. CDR3 length equals 13 residues. The germline gives CDR1 DFQATT, CDR2 SNEGSKA (reference sequence). Trimming took off 0 bases at V and 4 bases at J, with 7 bases between the two ends. The CDR3 spells CSARDRQYNEQFF. The CDR3, as DNA: TGCAGTGCTAGAGATCGGCAGTACAATGAGCAGTTCTTC.

Concerning this clonotype: This may stem from a read error, because a much larger clone lies one nucleotide away. The V and J genes are TRBV29-1 and TRBJ2-4; D gene unclear. The end of the DNA fits TRBJ2-7 better, so the J call may be wrong. Germline V gene lookup returns CDR1 SQVTM and CDR2 ANQGSEA. This CDR3 spans 13 amino acids. The CDR3 sequence is CGVEKEGFYEQYF. CDR3 nucleotides: TGCGGCGTTGAAAAGGAAGGATTCTACGAGCAGTACTTC.

This clonotype was detected ten times or more. V usage is TRBV27 and J usage is TRBJ2-1; 8 bases are a match to TRBD2. Germline V gene sequence: CDR1 MNHEY, CDR2 SMNVEV (reference sequence). CDR3 length: 15 residues. The V gene end was trimmed by 6 bases and the J gene end by 0 bases; junction bases not matched to a gene: 4. Written as DNA, the CDR3 is TGTGCCAGCAGCCTAAGCGGGAGCTCCTACAATGAGCAGTTCTTC. As protein: CASSLSGSSYNEQFF.

This clonotype was seen a few times. The gene calls are TRBV14 and TRBJ2-1; possibly TRBD1 or TRBD2 for D (6 bases each). V lost 3 bases to trimming and J lost 3 bases, with 12 bases between them. The CDR3 extends over 15 amino acids. The germline V gene encodes CDR1 SGHDN and CDR2 FVKESK. In DNA, the CDR3 is TGTGCCAGCAGCCACGGGGGCATTTTCTACAATGAGCAGTTCTTC. This gives the protein CASSHGGIFYNEQFF.

As for this clonotype: It may be a read error: a sequence one base away is much more abundant. The chain links TRBV6-2 or TRBV6-3 to TRBJ2-5, with D unclear. This CDR3 is built from 16 residues. The ends were cut back, 3 bases at V and 11 bases at J, with 25 bases in the middle. Looked up from germline, CDR1 is MNHEY and CDR2 is SVGEGT. CDR3 protein: CASSYSRSTMGNEQYF. Written as DNA, the CDR3 is TGTGCCAGCAGTTATTCTAGGTCCACTATGGGCAATGAGCAGTACTTC.

Regarding this clonotype: A clone one base away is much larger, so this may be a read error. The V call is TRBV7-2, the J call TRBJ2-1, with 9 bases lining up with TRBD2. From germline, CDR1 is SGHTA and CDR2 FQGNSA. V dropped 4 bases and J dropped 9; count of bases not matched to a gene: 10. This CDR3 is 15 amino acids long. The CDR3 coding sequence is TGTGCCAGCAGCTCAGCGGAGAGCGGGGGGCTTGAGCAGTTCTTC. Translated, it gives CASSSAESGGLEQFF.

This clonotype has a handful of counts. The chain has TRBV2 and TRBJ2-4, with D possibly TRBD1 on 5 matching bases. Judging by the DNA end, TRBJ2-7 fits better; the J call may be wrong. Germline V gene lookup returns CDR1 SNHLY and CDR2 FYNNEI. The CDR3 loop spans 15 amino acids. The CDR3 DNA sequence: TGTGCCAGCAGTGATAAGGGGTCCAGGGTGATCGAGCAGTACTTC. Its translation: CASSDKGSRVIEQYF.

This chain connects TRBV6-5 to TRBJ2-7; TRBD1 matches 8 bases. Germline CDR1 and CDR2: MNHEY and SVGAGI. V lost 8 bases to trimming and J lost 5 bases; unmatched junction nucleotides: 11. The CDR3 is 14 residues long. The CDR3 DNA is TGTGCCAGCCTTCTCCGGACAGGGTCTCACGAGCAGTACTTC. This sequence encodes CASLLRTGSHEQYF.

The chain carries TRBV29-1 and TRBJ1-1; D is unclear. Germline CDR1 SQVTM, CDR2 ANQGSEA. The V end lost 5 bases, the J end lost 0 bases, and 10 bases lay between the germline ends. The CDR3 spans 13 residues. CDR3 sequence reads: CSVMRELNTEAFF. In DNA, the CDR3 is TGCAGCGTTATGAGGGAATTGAACACTGAAGCTTTCTTT.

J is TRBJ2-3 and V is TRBV14, with D possibly TRBD1 on 6 matching bases. CDR1 and CDR2 (germline): SGHDN, FVKESK. Trimming stripped 0 bases from V and 2 bases from J, with 12 bases between. This CDR3 has 16 residues. CDR3 residues: CASSQEQKGVTDTQYF. The CDR3, as DNA: TGTGCCAGCAGCCAAGAGCAGAAGGGGGTCACAGATACGCAGTATTTT.